This TCR beta chain came from a study of neurological immune-mediated disorders. Study observations and caveats: The most TCR clonal expansion was seen in HTLV-1-associated myelopathy, whereas the least was seen in multiple sclerosis, below the level in healthy controls. Across subjects, no CDR3 amino acid sequence appeared in expanded clones of more than one subject, a finding that suggested private repertoires in all groups.

5'RACE employing 10-nucleotide random UMIs yielded the cDNA. One entry per CDR3 protein results from TCRdb running MiXCR on the 5' RACE reads. This table has tens of thousands of distinct CDR3 sequences, 13% to 15% appearing once. Unsorted libraries were generated from 2 million PBMCs. These cells had been stored in RNAlater at -80 C. The sample holds many counts of this clonotype. Its matching antigen is unknown. CDR1 ENHRY and CDR2 SYGVKD come from the germline V gene. The CDR3 runs to 14 residues. Trimming pared 4 bases from V and 3 bases from J, leaving 12 bases between. The J gene is TRBJ1-2, the V gene TRBV10-3; D perhaps matches TRBD1 (5 bases). The specimen was PBMCs. The sequence derives from a woman between 50 and 59 years old in good health. CDR3 region: CAISAGREDYGYTF. CDR3 sequence (DNA): TGTGCCATCAGTGCGGGCAGGGAGGACTATGGCTACACCTTC.